This T cell receptor beta chain was recovered during a study of CD8 T cells in Susac syndrome. The authors reverse transcribed roughly 0.5 to 1 ug RNA with random hexamers. MiXCR, applied by TCRdb to the immunoSEQ multiplex PCR reads, yields one record per CDR3 protein. This table holds about 150,000 distinct CDR3 sequences, around 96% found once. The CDR3 has 16 amino acids. Germline trimming cut 0 bases from V and 6 bases from J; bases unmatched to any gene: 2. Germline V gives CDR1 LGHDT, CDR2 YNNKEL (reference sequence). The J gene is TRBJ2-4, the V gene TRBV3-1; 13 bases are a match to TRBD2. This clonotype originated in a human donor with multiple sclerosis. The source material was CD4+ T cells from PBMCs. CDR3 in amino acids: CASSQDTSGRVNIQYF. CDR3 DNA: TGTGCCAGCAGCCAAGATACTAGCGGGAGGGTAAACATTCAGTACTTC. The full variable domain, its missing parts supplied by reference TRBV3-1 and TRBJ2-4, is DTAVSQTPKYLVTQMGNDKSIKCEQNLGHDTMYWYKQDSKKFLKIMFSYNNKELIINETVPNRFSPKSPDKAHLNLHINSLELGDSAVYFCASSQDTSGRVNIQYFGAGTRLSVL.